The subject of this entry is one T cell receptor (beta chain). The data derive from a study of T cells after yellow fever vaccination. CDR3 size: 16 residues. The V and J ends lost 4 bases and 6 bases, in that order; junction bases with no gene match: 8. CDR1 is SEHNR, CDR2 FQNEAQ, per germline (reference sequence). Template switching with 5'RACE generated the TCR cDNA and added a universal primer site and UMIs. MiXCR, run by TCRdb on the 5' RACE reads, gives a single entry per CDR3 protein. In the table there are 510,000 or so distinct CDR3 sequences, 15% to 20% of which are singletons. The receptor was derived from a man aged 25-45 years who received the YFV17D yellow fever vaccine. The chain has TRBV7-9 and TRBJ2-2, with TRBD1 identical over 10 bases. The sequencing here drew on PBMCs, taken 15 days after the yellow fever booster vaccination. CDR3 nucleotide sequence: TGTGCCAGCAGCTCTGGGACAGGGGATCCTCCCGGGGAGCTGTTTTTT. Translating it yields CASSSGTGDPPGELFF.